This T cell receptor beta chain was identified in a study of blood T cells in healthy people across ages. Combining a sample-barcoded 5' primer with a J-beta primer mix, a second PCR ran for roughly 7 to 12 cycles. Each CDR3 protein is one row after TCRdb ran MiXCR on the 5' RACE reads. The sample holds roughly 500,000 distinct CDR3 sequences; about 25% are singletons and the top ten take less than 20%. PBMCs, at least 7 million per sample, were isolated. Samples each had at least 5 micrograms of total RNA extracted. This clonotype appeared a few times. The J segment lost 4 bases and the V segment lost 6 bases, leaving 11 bases of the junction unmatched. The CDR3 covers 15 residues. Germline lookup yields CDR1 ENHRY and CDR2 SYGVKD.

Source material: blood. The sequence derives from a woman in her 70s in good health. The gene calls are TRBV10-3 and TRBJ1-1, with 7 nucleotides matching TRBD1. In DNA, the CDR3 is TGTGCCATCAGCCGGGACAGAGTTGGGACCACTGAAGCTTTCTTT. Amino acid sequence: CAISRDRVGTTEAFF.